Shown below are 2 T cell receptor beta chains from a single sample sequenced in a study of vaccination and CD4 T cells after COVID-19. Oncomine TCR Beta short-read sequencing was applied to DNA from cultured CD4+ T cells. TCRdb re-analysed the PCR reads in MiXCR, keeping a single row per CDR3 protein. The table shows some 18,000 distinct CDR3 sequences, with about 61% occurring only once. These TCRs are of unknown antigen specificity. Indicated treatment: roughly 10-day PBMC culture with coronavirus spike peptide pools or control peptides (ViraFEST assay). The sequencing input was CD4+ T cells from blood, cultured in vitro. These receptors were obtained from a human donor who had recovered from COVID-19.

This clonotype was seen a few times. The V and J genes are TRBV6-2 or TRBV6-3 and TRBJ2-5, with a weak D call TRBD1 (6 bases). The germline gives CDR1 MNHEY, CDR2 SVGEGT. V was trimmed by 7 bases and J by 5 bases, leaving 17 bases between them. The CDR3 runs to 14 residues. DNA of the CDR3: TGTGCCAGCACCCCCCGGACAGTTTTGGAGACCCAGTACTTC. This translates into CASTPRTVLETQYF.

The V and J genes are TRBV5-8 and TRBJ2-7; TRBD2 matches at 8 bases. CDR3 size: 16 residues. Germline V CDR1 and CDR2: SGHTS, YDEGEE. V gave up 1 base and J gave up 5 bases; unmatched junction bases: 11. The CDR3 is CASSLPRGGWSDEQYF. CDR3 bases: TGTGCCAGCAGCTTGCCCCGGGGGGGTTGGTCGGACGAGCAGTACTTC.